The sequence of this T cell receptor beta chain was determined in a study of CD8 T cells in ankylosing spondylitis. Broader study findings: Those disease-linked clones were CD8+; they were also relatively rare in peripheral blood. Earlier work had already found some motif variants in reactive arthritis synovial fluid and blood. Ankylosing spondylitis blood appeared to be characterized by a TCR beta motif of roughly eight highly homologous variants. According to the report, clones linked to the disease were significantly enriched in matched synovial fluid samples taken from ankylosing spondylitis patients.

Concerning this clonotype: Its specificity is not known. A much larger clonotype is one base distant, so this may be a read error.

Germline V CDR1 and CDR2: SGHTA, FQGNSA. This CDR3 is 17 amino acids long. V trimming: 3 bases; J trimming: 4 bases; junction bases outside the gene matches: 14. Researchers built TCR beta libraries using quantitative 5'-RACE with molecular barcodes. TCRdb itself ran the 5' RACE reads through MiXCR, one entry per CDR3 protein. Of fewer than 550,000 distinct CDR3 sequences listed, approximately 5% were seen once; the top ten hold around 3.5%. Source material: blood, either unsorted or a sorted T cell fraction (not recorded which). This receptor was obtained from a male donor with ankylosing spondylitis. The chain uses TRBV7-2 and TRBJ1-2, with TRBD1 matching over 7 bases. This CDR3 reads CASSLLEGTDSSYGYTF. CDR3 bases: TGTGCCAGCAGCTTGCTCGAGGGGACAGACAGCTCCTATGGCTACACCTTC.